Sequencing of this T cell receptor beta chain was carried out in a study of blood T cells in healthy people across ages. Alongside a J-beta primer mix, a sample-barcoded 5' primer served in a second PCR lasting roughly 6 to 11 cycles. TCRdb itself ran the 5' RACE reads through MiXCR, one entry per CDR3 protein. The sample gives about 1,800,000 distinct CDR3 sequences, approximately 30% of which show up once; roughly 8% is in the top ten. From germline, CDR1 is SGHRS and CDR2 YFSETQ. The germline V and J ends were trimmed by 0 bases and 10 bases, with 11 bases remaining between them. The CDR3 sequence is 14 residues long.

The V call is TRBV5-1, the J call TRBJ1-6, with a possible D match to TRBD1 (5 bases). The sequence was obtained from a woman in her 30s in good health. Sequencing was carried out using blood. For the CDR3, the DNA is TGCGCCAGCAGCTTGGACGGGGGTGGGTCACCCCTCCACTTT. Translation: CASSLDGGGSPLHF.